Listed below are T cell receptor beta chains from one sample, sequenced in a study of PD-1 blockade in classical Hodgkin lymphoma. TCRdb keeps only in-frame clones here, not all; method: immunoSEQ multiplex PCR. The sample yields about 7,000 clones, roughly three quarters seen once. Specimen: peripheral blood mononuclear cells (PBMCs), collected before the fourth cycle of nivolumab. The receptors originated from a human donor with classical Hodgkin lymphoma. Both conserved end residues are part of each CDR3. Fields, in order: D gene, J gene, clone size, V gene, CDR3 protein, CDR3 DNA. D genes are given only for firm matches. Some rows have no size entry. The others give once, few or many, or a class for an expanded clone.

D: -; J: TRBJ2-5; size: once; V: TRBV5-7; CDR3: CASSLKETQYF; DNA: TGTGCCAGCAGCTTGAAAGAGACCCAGTACTTC
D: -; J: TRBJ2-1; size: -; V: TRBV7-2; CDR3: CASSRNGGNQFF; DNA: TGTGCCAGCAGCCGGAACGGGGGAAACCAGTTCTTC
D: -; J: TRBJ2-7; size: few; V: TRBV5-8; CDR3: CASSSRGPFYEQYF; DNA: TGTGCCAGCAGCTCGCGGGGGCCCTTTTACGAGCAGTACTTC
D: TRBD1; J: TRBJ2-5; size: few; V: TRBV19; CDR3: CASSSYGIGQGRQETQYF; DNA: TGTGCCAGTAGTTCCTACGGAATTGGACAGGGGCGCCAAGAGACCCAGTACTTC
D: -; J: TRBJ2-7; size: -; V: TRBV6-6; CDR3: CASSYGGKDEQYF; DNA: TGTGCCAGCAGTTACGGAGGGAAGGACGAGCAGTACTTC
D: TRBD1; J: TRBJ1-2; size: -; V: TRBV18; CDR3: CASSQGGDYGYTF; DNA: TGTGCCAGCTCGCAGGGGGGAGACTATGGCTACACCTTC
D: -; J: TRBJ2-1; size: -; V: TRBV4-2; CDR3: CASSQGGNEQFF; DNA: TGTGCCAGCAGCCAAGGGGGGAATGAGCAGTTCTTC
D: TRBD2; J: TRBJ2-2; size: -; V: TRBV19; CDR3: CASSISLAGANTGELFF; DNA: TGTGCCAGTAGTATTTCACTAGCGGGAGCCAACACCGGGGAGCTGTTTTTT
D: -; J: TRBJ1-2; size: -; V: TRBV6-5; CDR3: CASIRWADGGGYTF; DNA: TGTGCCAGCATCAGGTGGGCGGATGGAGGTGGCTACACCTTC
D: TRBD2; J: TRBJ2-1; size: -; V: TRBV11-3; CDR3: CASSRGGSGRSDEQFF; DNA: TGTGCCAGCAGCCGAGGGGGTAGCGGGAGATCGGATGAGCAGTTCTTC
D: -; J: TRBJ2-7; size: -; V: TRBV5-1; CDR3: CASSAQGGTYEQYF; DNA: TGCGCCAGCAGCGCACAGGGTGGTACCTACGAGCAGTACTTC
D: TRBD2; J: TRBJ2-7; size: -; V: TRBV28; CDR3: CASSPRTSGYEQYF; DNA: TGTGCCAGCAGCCCCAGGACTAGCGGTTACGAGCAGTACTTC
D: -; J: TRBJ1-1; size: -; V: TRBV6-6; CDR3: CASMVARGKAFF; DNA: TGTGCCAGCATGGTAGCTCGGGGGAAGGCTTTCTTT
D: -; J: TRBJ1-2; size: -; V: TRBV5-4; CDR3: CASSLALSHYGYTF; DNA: TGTGCCAGCAGCTTGGCCCTGTCTCACTATGGCTACACCTTC
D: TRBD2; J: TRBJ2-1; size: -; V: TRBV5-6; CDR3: CASSLLRGGVYNEQFF; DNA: TGTGCCAGCAGCTTGCTGCGCGGGGGGGTATACAATGAGCAGTTCTTC
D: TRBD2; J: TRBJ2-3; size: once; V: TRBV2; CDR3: CASSEVAGGPPDTQYF; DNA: TGTGCCAGCAGTGAAGTTGCGGGAGGGCCTCCAGATACGCAGTATTTT
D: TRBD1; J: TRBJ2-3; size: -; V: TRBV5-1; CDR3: CASGSDRNTDTQYF; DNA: TGCGCCAGCGGCTCGGACAGGAACACAGATACGCAGTATTTT
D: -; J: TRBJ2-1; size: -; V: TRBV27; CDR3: CASSLFATGTDEQFF; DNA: TGTGCCAGCAGTTTATTCGCCACAGGGACGGATGAGCAGTTCTTC
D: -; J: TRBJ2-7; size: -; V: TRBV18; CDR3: CASSPSGYHEQYF; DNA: TGTGCCAGCTCACCATCGGGGTACCACGAGCAGTACTTC
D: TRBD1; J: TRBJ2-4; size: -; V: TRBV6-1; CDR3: CASSYDRGGNIQYF; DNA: TGTGCCAGCAGTTATGACAGGGGGGGAAACATTCAGTACTTC
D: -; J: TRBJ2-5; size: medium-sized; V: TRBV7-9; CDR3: CASSAGHSGPQETQYF; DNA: TGTGCCAGCAGCGCCGGACATTCTGGGCCCCAAGAGACCCAGTACTTC
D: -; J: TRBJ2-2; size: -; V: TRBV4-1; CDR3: CASTRQLGTNTGELFF; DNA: TGCGCCAGCACCCGCCAGTTGGGGACGAACACCGGGGAGCTGTTTTTT
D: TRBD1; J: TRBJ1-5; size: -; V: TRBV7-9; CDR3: CASSVAGGDQPQHF; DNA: TGTGCCAGCAGTGTGGCAGGGGGGGATCAGCCCCAGCATTTT
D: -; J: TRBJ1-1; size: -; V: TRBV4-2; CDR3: CASSQEGPVKAEAFF; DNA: TGTGCCAGCAGCCAAGAAGGGCCAGTCAAAGCAGAAGCTTTCTTT
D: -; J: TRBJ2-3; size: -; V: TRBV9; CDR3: CASSDTHTDTQYF; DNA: TGTGCCAGCAGCGACACACACACAGATACGCAGTATTTT
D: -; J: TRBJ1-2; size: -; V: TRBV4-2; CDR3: CASSQDLGNYGYTF; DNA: TGTGCCAGCAGCCAAGATCTAGGGAACTATGGCTACACCTTC
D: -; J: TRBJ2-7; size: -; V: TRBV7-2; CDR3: CASSLKGLGSYEQYF; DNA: TGTGCCAGCAGCTTAAAGGGGCTCGGCTCCTACGAGCAGTACTTC
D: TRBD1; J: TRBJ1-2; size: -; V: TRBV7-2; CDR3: CASSSRQGYGYTF; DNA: TGTGCCAGCAGCTCGCGACAGGGATATGGCTACACCTTC
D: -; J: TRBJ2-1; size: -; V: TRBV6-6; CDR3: CASSWAGAGQQGEQFF; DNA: TGTGCCAGCAGCTGGGCAGGGGCGGGACAACAGGGTGAGCAGTTCTTC
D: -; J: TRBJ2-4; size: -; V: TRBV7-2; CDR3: CASSSQGGGNIQYF; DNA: TGTGCCAGCAGCTCGCAGGGGGGCGGGAACATTCAGTACTTC